These 17 T cell receptor beta chains were all obtained from the same sample, sequenced in a study of blood T cells in healthy people across ages (dated by TCRdb to the mid-2010s). Receptor libraries were prepared by 5' RACE. Sequencing used an Illumina HiSeq 2500. A second PCR of about 6 to 12 cycles was run with a J-beta primer mix and a sample-barcoded 5' primer. TCRdb trimmed the raw reads at Q25, called clones with MiXCR and kept productive beta chains. Each entry is one CDR3 protein sequence, shown with its most common DNA and genes. In all, the sample holds over a million distinct CDR3 sequences, and 42% of those were seen once. The ten largest make up 6.5% to 10% of the sample. Specimen: blood. These receptors all stem from a woman aged 18-29 years in good health.

In its sample, this clonotype was seen a few times. The chain recombines TRBV6-5 with TRBJ2-1; a possible D gene is TRBD1 (5 bases). The CDR3 is made up of 14 amino acids. Germline V gene sequence: CDR1 MNHEY, CDR2 SVGAGI. Between the trimmed V and J ends, which lost 2 bases and 6 bases, there was a span of 11 bases. CDR3 sequence reads: CASSYGAGINEQFF. The CDR3 DNA is TGTGCCAGCAGTTACGGGGCAGGAATCAATGAGCAGTTCTTC.

The rearrangement links TRBV2 to TRBJ2-3; 8 nucleotides align to TRBD2. The CDR3 extends over 17 amino acids. Germline CDR1 is SNHLY and CDR2 is FYNNEI. The V and J ends lost 3 bases and 2 bases, in that order; junction bases with no gene match: 10. The CDR3 sequence: CASSEWPSGRSTDTQYF. The CDR3 DNA sequence: TGTGCCAGCAGTGAGTGGCCTAGCGGGCGTTCCACAGATACGCAGTATTTT.

In this sample, this clonotype turned up a few times. The V gene is TRBV7-9, the J gene TRBJ1-1; 9 bases match TRBD1. Germline V gives CDR1 SEHNR, CDR2 FQNEAQ (reference sequence). This CDR3 spans 15 amino acids. V lost 11 bases to trimming and J lost 2 bases; unmatched junction nucleotides: 12. The CDR3 region has the DNA TGTGCCCTTAGACGGGGACAGGGAATCAACACTGAAGCTTTCTTT. The encoded protein is CALRRGQGINTEAFF.

This clonotype was counted between two and nine times. The chain is built from TRBV18 and TRBJ2-7; no clear D. This CDR3 has 13 residues. Germline V CDR1 and CDR2: KGHSH, LQKENI. Trimming removed 5 bases at V and 5 bases at J, with 13 bases between. The CDR3 spells CASSERNSHEQYF. Written as DNA, the CDR3 is TGTGCCAGCTCAGAAAGGAATTCTCACGAGCAGTACTTC.

The table lists this clonotype with a few counts. The chain combines TRBV7-2 with TRBJ2-7; 10 bases align to TRBD2. CDR3 length: 15 residues. CDR1 SGHTA and CDR2 FQGNSA come from the germline V gene. J lost 0 bases, V lost 5 bases, and 4 bases had no gene match. The CDR3 reads CASSPSSGSSYEQYF. DNA for the CDR3: TGTGCCAGCAGCCCCTCTAGCGGGAGCTCCTACGAGCAGTACTTC.

This clonotype was seen only a few times. The V and J genes are TRBV10-3 and TRBJ1-5; 7 nucleotides match TRBD1. Losses at the gene ends were 2 bases for V and 0 bases for J; bases not matched to a gene: 1. CDR3 length: 15 residues. CDR1 and CDR2 from the germline V gene are ENHRY and SYGVKD. CDR3 nucleotide sequence: TGTGCCATCAGTGAGGGGACAGCTAGCAATCAGCCCCAGCATTTT. Translated: CAISEGTASNQPQHF.

This clonotype was found a few times. The chain uses TRBV6-5 and TRBJ2-5, with D possibly TRBD1 on 6 matching bases. V was cut by 0 bases and J by 1 base, with 9 bases left in between. The CDR3 runs 15 residues. Germline assignment: CDR1 MNHEY and CDR2 SVGAGI. CDR3 nucleotide sequence: TGTGCCAGCAGTTACTCTGGGACACCCCAAGAGACCCAGTACTTC. Translated: CASSYSGTPQETQYF.

J is TRBJ2-7 and V is TRBV9; 12 bases line up with TRBD2. Germline values: CDR1 SGDLS, CDR2 YYNGEE. Unmatched junction bases numbered 13, after V lost 3 bases and J lost 9 bases. The CDR3 length is 16 residues. The CDR3 sequence: CASSDSLAGGPPGQYF. The CDR3 DNA sequence: TGTGCCAGCAGCGATTCACTAGCGGGAGGTCCCCCCGGGCAGTACTTC.

This clonotype was counted once. The chain employs TRBV5-1 and TRBJ2-3; 11 bases are a match to TRBD1. The CDR3 consists of 16 residues. The V and J ends lost 4 bases and 4 bases, in that order; junction bases with no gene match: 8. From germline, CDR1 is SGHRS and CDR2 YFSETQ. The CDR3 loop is CASSRRTGGVPDTQYF. CDR3 coding DNA: TGCGCCAGCAGCCGAAGGACAGGGGGCGTCCCAGATACGCAGTATTTT.

The chain recombines TRBV28 with TRBJ2-1; the match to TRBD1 covers 9 bases. This CDR3 is built from 15 residues. Germline CDR1 MDHEN, CDR2 SYDVKM. The junction had 9 bases not matched to a gene; V was cut back by 2 bases and J by 10 bases. The chain's CDR3 is CASSLGTGSSYEQFF. The CDR3 nucleotides read TGTGCCAGCAGTTTAGGGACAGGGAGCTCCTACGAGCAGTTCTTC.

J is TRBJ2-1 and V is TRBV20-1; 9 bases fit TRBD1. Trimming took 8 bases from V and 4 from J; bases not matched to a gene: 9. CDR1 is DFQATT and CDR2 is SNEGSKA in the germline V gene (reference sequence). The CDR3 covers 14 residues. The CDR3 spells CSMTGGPVYNEQFF. The CDR3 DNA is TGCAGTATGACAGGGGGTCCGGTTTACAATGAGCAGTTCTTC.

This chain joins TRBV4-1 and TRBJ2-3, with TRBD2 as a possible D gene (6 bases). V lost 6 bases, J lost 0 bases, and 16 bases lay in between. Germline V gene data show CDR1 as MGHRA and CDR2 as YSYEKL. This CDR3 has 16 residues. The CDR3 DNA sequence: TGCGCCAGCAGTCATCCTGAAGGGACTAGCACAGATACGCAGTATTTT. Protein: CASSHPEGTSTDTQYF.

This chain uses TRBV2 with TRBJ2-6; TRBD1 aligns across 9 bases. Germline V gene lookup returns CDR1 SNHLY and CDR2 FYNNEI. The CDR3 length is 18 residues. With V trimmed by 4 bases and J by 0 bases, 7 bases remained unmatched. The CDR3 region is CASSVVGTGCSGANVLTF. The CDR3 DNA is TGTGCCAGCAGTGTAGTCGGGACAGGGTGCTCTGGGGCCAACGTCCTGACTTTC.

This chain uses TRBV5-1 with TRBJ2-2; D unresolved. CDR1 and CDR2 from the germline V gene are SGHRS and YFSETQ. This CDR3 has 14 residues. Trimming removed 6 bases from V and 2 bases from J, with 11 bases in between. CDR3 residues: CASTNDINTGELFF. The DNA for the CDR3 is TGCGCCAGCACAAATGACATTAACACCGGGGAGCTGTTTTTT.

This clonotype was counted a few times. The chain combines TRBV18 with TRBJ1-5; 9 bases match TRBD1. The germline CDR1 and CDR2 sequences are KGHSH and LQKENI. This CDR3 region has 16 residues. After removal of 3 bases from V and 7 bases from J, the junction contained 10 bases not matched to a gene. The CDR3 sequence is CASSPGTGHVGQPQHF. As DNA, the CDR3 is TGTGCCAGCTCACCCGGGACAGGGCACGTGGGACAGCCCCAGCATTTT.

This clonotype was picked up a small number of times. The chain combines TRBV27 with TRBJ2-4; D gene uncertain. The DNA end favors TRBJ2-7, so the J call may be wrong. Germline loops: CDR1 MNHEY, CDR2 SMNVEV (reference sequence). The CDR3 spans 14 residues. CDR3 amino acids: CASSSLGSIDEQYF. CDR3 in DNA: TGTGCCAGCAGTTCTCTAGGGTCCATCGACGAGCAGTACTTC.

This clonotype was counted many times. This chain links TRBV3-1 with TRBJ1-5; D gene ambiguous. Germline lookup yields CDR1 LGHDT and CDR2 YNNKEL (reference sequence). The CDR3 contains 13 residues. The germline V and J ends were trimmed by 3 bases and 6 bases, with 9 bases remaining between them. The CDR3 region has the DNA TGTGCCAGCAGCCAGGGCTTAGGTCAGCCCCAGCATTTT. This codes for CASSQGLGQPQHF.